These T cell receptor beta chains were read from a single sample in a study of regulatory T cells in long-lasting Graves disease. Via MiXCR, TCRdb re-called the multiplex PCR reads, giving one row per CDR3 protein. The data contain hundreds of thousands of distinct CDR3 sequences, 15% to 20% of them singletons. This sample was shared with a second study, whose subject was T cells in Graves' hyperthyroidism and ophthalmopathy.

The starting material was peripheral blood mononuclear cells (PBMCs), obtained at new diagnosis, from a patient treated with antithyroid drugs. The receptors derive from a woman between 25 and 40 years old with Graves disease. Both conserved end residues are part of each CDR3. Each record gives: clone size, J gene, V gene, D gene, CDR3 protein, CDR3 DNA. D genes are given only for firm matches. Clone size appears in some rows only: once, few, many, or a class for an expanded clone.

>few|TRBJ2-1|TRBV27|NA
CASSPQVLSSSYNEQFF
TGTGCCAGCAGCCCTCAAGTCCTATCAAGCTCCTACAATGAGCAGTTCTTC
>NA|TRBJ1-3|TRBV29-1|NA
CSVDLGSENTIYF
TGCAGCGTTGACTTGGGATCGGAAAACACCATATATTTT
>few|TRBJ2-2|TRBV6-2/TRBV6-3|TRBD1
CASSARDRRGTGELFF
TGTGCCAGCAGTGCTCGGGACAGGAGGGGCACCGGGGAGCTGTTTTTT
>NA|TRBJ2-7|TRBV9|TRBD2
CASSVGGGAREQYF
TGTGCCAGCAGCGTTGGCGGGGGGGCCCGGGAGCAGTACTTC
>few|TRBJ2-3|TRBV3-1|NA
CASSQAPLGTDTQYF
TGTGCCAGCAGCCAGGCTCCGCTAGGCACAGATACGCAGTATTTT
>NA|TRBJ2-1|TRBV19|TRBD2
CASSSPGTSYKNEQFF
TGTGCCAGTAGTTCCCCGGGGACTAGCTACAAGAATGAGCAGTTCTTC
>many|TRBJ1-2|TRBV27|TRBD1
CASGDRVSLNYGYTF
TGTGCCAGCGGCGACAGGGTCTCCCTTAACTATGGCTACACCTTC
>many|TRBJ2-7|TRBV27|NA
CASSHATGTYEQYF
TGTGCCAGCAGTCACGCAACAGGGACCTACGAGCAGTACTTC
>NA|TRBJ2-1|TRBV6-2/TRBV6-3|NA
CASSYPVNEQFF
TGTGCCAGCAGTTACCCTGTCAATGAGCAGTTCTTC
>NA|TRBJ1-4|TRBV20-1|NA
CSARENREYEKLFF
TGCAGTGCTAGAGAAAACAGAGAGTATGAAAAACTGTTTTTT
>few|TRBJ2-1|TRBV7-2|TRBD2
CASSPPGLAMGGNEQFF
TGTGCCAGCAGCCCCCCGGGACTAGCGATGGGGGGGAATGAGCAGTTCTTC
>many|TRBJ2-1|TRBV3-1|TRBD2
CASSHLSGRAAYNEQFF
TGTGCCAGCAGCCACCTTAGCGGGAGGGCCGCCTACAATGAGCAGTTCTTC
>NA|TRBJ2-1|TRBV27|NA
CARRPFSYNEQFF
TGTGCCAGGAGGCCCTTCTCCTACAATGAGCAGTTCTTC
>NA|TRBJ1-5|TRBV2|NA
CASRRQVSNQPQHF
TGTGCCAGCAGAAGACAGGTTAGCAATCAGCCCCAGCATTTT
>NA|TRBJ1-5|TRBV29-1|TRBD1
CSAGQVNQPQHF
TGCAGCGCAGGACAGGTCAATCAGCCCCAGCATTTT
>NA|TRBJ1-6|TRBV5-1|TRBD1
CASSVGTANSPLHF
TGCGCCAGCAGCGTCGGGACAGCTAATTCACCCCTCCACTTT
>NA|TRBJ2-1|TRBV4-1|TRBD2
CASSQGPGGPYDEQFF
TGCGCCAGCAGCCAAGGTCCGGGAGGGCCTTACGATGAGCAGTTCTTC
>NA|TRBJ1-3|TRBV6-5|NA
CASSYSAYYSGNTIYF
TGTGCCAGCAGTTACTCGGCCTATTACTCTGGAAACACCATATATTTT
>NA|TRBJ2-1|TRBV3-1|TRBD2
CASSPLSGTSTRQFF
TGTGCCAGCAGCCCCCTATCCGGGACTAGCACAAGGCAGTTCTTC
>few|TRBJ2-1|TRBV7-2|TRBD1
CASSLGQGYGSGLYNEQFF
TGTGCCAGCAGCTTGGGACAGGGTTATGGTAGCGGCCTTTACAATGAGCAGTTCTTC
>many|TRBJ2-7|TRBV28|TRBD1
CASSSQGTGGYEQYF
TGTGCCAGCAGTTCCCAGGGGACAGGGGGCTACGAGCAGTACTTC
>many|TRBJ2-7|TRBV27|TRBD2
CASIPLAGVGEQYF
TGTGCCAGCATACCGCTAGCGGGAGTAGGTGAGCAGTACTTC
>NA|TRBJ1-3|TRBV28|NA
CASSLSRLDTIYF
TGTGCCAGCAGTTTATCGAGGCTGGACACCATATATTTT
>many|TRBJ1-6|TRBV6-1|NA
CASSGGLGNSPLHF
TGTGCCAGCAGTGGAGGGTTGGGGAATTCACCCCTCCACTTT
>many|TRBJ1-3|TRBV6-5|NA
CASSYSAGDQGNTIYF
TGTGCCAGCAGTTACTCGGCAGGGGACCAAGGAAACACCATATATTTT
>few|TRBJ1-2|TRBV19|NA
CASRSASAYGYTF
TGTGCCAGTAGATCAGCTAGTGCATATGGCTACACCTTC
>once|TRBJ2-7|TRBV6-2/TRBV6-3|NA
CASSYSWDFYEQYF
TGTGCCAGCAGTTACTCGTGGGATTTTTACGAGCAGTACTTC
>many|TRBJ1-2|TRBV10-3|TRBD1
CAISDQGADYGYTF
TGTGCCATCAGTGATCAGGGGGCTGACTATGGCTACACCTTC
>NA|TRBJ2-7|TRBV6-9|NA
CASSYPSRTGVEQYF
TGTGCCAGCAGTTACCCCTCGCGGACGGGGGTCGAGCAGTACTTC
>once|TRBJ2-6|TRBV7-2|NA
CASSRRVAGANVLTF
TGTGCCAGCAGCCGGAGAGTGGCTGGGGCCAACGTCCTGACTTTC
>many|TRBJ2-7|TRBV20-1|TRBD1
CSARDAGGVYEQYF
TGCAGTGCTAGAGATGCAGGGGGCGTATACGAGCAGTACTTC
>many|TRBJ1-4|TRBV28|NA
CASSQPGTMFF
TGTGCCAGCAGCCAACCGGGAACTATGTTTTTT
>many|TRBJ1-3|TRBV2|TRBD1
CASSRTGGGGNTIYF
TGTGCCAGCAGCCGGACAGGGGGAGGTGGAAACACCATATATTTT
>few|TRBJ2-1|TRBV6-1|NA
CASSDSRGNEQFF
TGTGCCAGCAGTGACTCGAGGGGGAATGAGCAGTTCTTC
>many|TRBJ1-1|TRBV7-3|NA
CASTLIVYGGRERAFF
TGTGCCAGCACCCTTATAGTCTACGGGGGGCGCGAGAGGGCTTTCTTT
>many|TRBJ1-5|TRBV28|TRBD1
CASSPGQGHQPQHF
TGTGCCAGCAGCCCCGGACAGGGACATCAGCCCCAGCATTTT
>many|TRBJ1-2|TRBV6-1|NA
CAIPTEPTGNYGYTF
TGTGCCATCCCCACTGAACCGACGGGTAACTATGGCTACACCTTC
>many|TRBJ2-3|TRBV5-1|TRBD2
CASKPGGDTQYF
TGCGCCAGCAAGCCGGGGGGAGATACGCAGTATTTT
>few|TRBJ1-6|TRBV12-3/TRBV12-4|TRBD1
CASSNEGQGFSPLHF
TGTGCCAGCAGTAACGAGGGACAGGGTTTCTCACCCCTCCACTTT
>many|TRBJ1-6|TRBV24-1|TRBD1
CATSEEGQDNSPLHF
TGTGCCACCAGTGAAGAGGGACAGGATAATTCACCCCTCCACTTT
>few|TRBJ2-7|TRBV28|NA
CASSFIPVRRSYYEQYF
TGTGCCAGCAGTTTTATCCCCGTGAGGAGGTCGTACTACGAGCAGTACTTC
>few|TRBJ2-7|TRBV5-6|NA
CASSNDPSSYEQYF
TGTGCCAGCAGCAATGACCCCAGCTCCTACGAGCAGTACTTC
>few|TRBJ2-1|TRBV7-9|TRBD2
CASSSRLAGDGAEQFF
TGTGCCAGCAGCTCCAGACTAGCGGGGGACGGGGCGGAGCAGTTCTTC
>many|TRBJ1-1|TRBV7-2|TRBD1
CASSWGQGDTEAFF
TGTGCCAGCAGCTGGGGACAGGGTGACACTGAAGCTTTCTTT
>many|TRBJ2-1|TRBV7-9|NA
CASSVTSDNEQFF
TGTGCCAGCAGCGTTACATCAGACAATGAGCAGTTCTTC
>few|TRBJ1-1|TRBV11-3|NA
CASSLDGVSAAFF
TGTGCCAGCAGCTTAGATGGGGTGTCAGCAGCTTTCTTT
>few|TRBJ2-1|TRBV6-1|NA
CASSGRLRSYNEQFF
TGTGCCAGCAGCGGGAGACTCCGCTCCTACAATGAGCAGTTCTTC
>many|TRBJ2-5|TRBV28|NA
CASKERDFQETQYF
TGTGCCAGTAAGGAGAGGGATTTTCAAGAGACCCAGTACTTC
>many|TRBJ1-1|TRBV7-9|TRBD1
CASSRQGGMNTEAFF
TGTGCCAGCAGCCGGCAGGGGGGTATGAACACTGAAGCTTTCTTT
>NA|TRBJ2-7|TRBV3-1|TRBD2
CASSQGTSVPTYEQYF
TGTGCCAGCAGCCAAGGGACTAGCGTCCCCACCTACGAGCAGTACTTC
>NA|TRBJ2-7|TRBV7-9|TRBD1
CASSLETGPLSYEQYF
TGTGCCAGCAGCTTAGAGACAGGGCCCCTATCCTACGAGCAGTACTTC
>few|TRBJ1-2|TRBV24-1|NA
CATSVASGVGGYTF
TGTGCCACCAGTGTCGCATCGGGGGTGGGAGGCTACACCTTC
>NA|TRBJ2-3|TRBV24-1|NA
CATSDLGAQYTQYF
TGTGCCACCAGTGATCTTGGCGCCCAATATACGCAGTATTTT